This T cell receptor (beta chain) is from a study of glioma-infiltrating T cells after dendritic cell vaccination. For the study at large: Autologous tumor lysate was loaded overnight onto monocyte-derived dendritic cells grown approximately 7 days with IL-4 and GM-CSF. General observations from the study: TCR clonality showed no direct relationship with survival. Longer survival after dendritic cell vaccination followed higher pretreatment TIL content.

Remarks on this clone: As yet, its antigen is unknown.

As to time point: after dendritic cell vaccination, including at tumor progression/relapse. Per the germline V gene, CDR1 is SNHLY and CDR2 is FYNNEI. V lost 7 bases, J lost 1 base, and 9 bases stayed unmatched. The CDR3 covers 15 residues. Primers: 60 V beta forward and 13 J beta reverse. Profiled with immunoSEQ multiplex PCR; TCRdb holds only in-frame clones, not every one. Of 75,000 to 95,000 clones listed, around 87% are singletons. The sequence derives from a human donor with glioblastoma. V usage is TRBV2 and J usage is TRBJ1-1, with 7 bases identical to TRBD1. The material was blood, obtained after dendritic cell vaccination. CDR3 residues: CASTSTGAGNTEAFF. CDR3 DNA: TGTGCCAGCACCTCAACAGGGGCCGGGAACACTGAAGCTTTCTTT.